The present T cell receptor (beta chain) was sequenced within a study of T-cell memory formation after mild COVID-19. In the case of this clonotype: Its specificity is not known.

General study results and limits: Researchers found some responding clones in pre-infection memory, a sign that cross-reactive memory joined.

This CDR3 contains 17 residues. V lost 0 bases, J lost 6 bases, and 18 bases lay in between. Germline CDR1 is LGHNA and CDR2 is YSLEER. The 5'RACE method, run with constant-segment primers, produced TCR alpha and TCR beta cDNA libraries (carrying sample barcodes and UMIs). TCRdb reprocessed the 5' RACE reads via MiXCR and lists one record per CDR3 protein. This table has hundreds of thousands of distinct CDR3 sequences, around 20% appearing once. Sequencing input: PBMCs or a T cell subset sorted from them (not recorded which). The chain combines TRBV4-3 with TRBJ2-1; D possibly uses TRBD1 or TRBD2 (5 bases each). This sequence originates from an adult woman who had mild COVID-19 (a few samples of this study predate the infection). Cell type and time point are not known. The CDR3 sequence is CASSQEIGRVTSNEQFF. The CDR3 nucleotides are TGCGCCAGCAGCCAAGAAATCGGCAGGGTAACTAGCAATGAGCAGTTCTTC.